This T cell receptor (beta chain) was sequenced in a study of T cell repertoires in cytomegalovirus infection. Overall study: Public TCR beta signatures provided an indication of both CMV infection and a matching HLA type. General study findings and limits: Carriers of CMV plus the relevant HLA were identified by cumulative public TCR beta family frequency.

TCRdb reanalysed the reads using MiXCR and keeps one entry per CDR3 protein. This sample carries around 800,000 distinct CDR3 sequences, 30% to 35% of them seen once, and the ten largest clones take 9.5% to 15%. This clonotype has only a few counts. Its target is unknown. V dropped 4 bases and J dropped 2 bases, with 12 bases sitting between them. The CDR3 is 14 amino acids. Germline assignment: CDR1 SEHNR and CDR2 FQNEAQ (reference sequence). The TCR comes from a human donor in good health (CMV status not recorded). Some clones in this sample may be carry-over from other donors' samples. The chain combines TRBV7-9 with TRBJ2-7; D is perhaps TRBD2 (6 bases). Sequencing was performed on cultured CD8+ T cells from PBMCs, taken from culture after CMV antigen stimulation. CDR3 loop: CASSSGTLTYEQYF. Here the CDR3 DNA reads TGTGCCAGCAGCTCTGGGACTCTTACCTACGAGCAGTACTTC.